One and the same sample provided the 26 T cell receptor beta chains below, sequenced in a study of blood T cell repertoires in COVID-19. Assay used: immunoSEQ multiplex PCR; TCRdb lists only in-frame clones, some missing. The table has some 240,000 clones, approximately 83% seen once. Sequenced sample: peripheral blood. The receptors were sampled from an elderly woman with acute or convalescent COVID-19.

The V and J genes are TRBV5-4 and TRBJ2-7, with 10 bases aligning to TRBD1. V lost 4 bases to trimming and J lost 2 bases; unmatched junction nucleotides: 6. The CDR3 sequence is 15 residues long. The germline gives CDR1 SGHNT, CDR2 YYREEE (reference sequence). The CDR3 DNA reads TGTGCCAGCAGCCCACGGACAGGGGGGACCTACGAGCAGTACTTC. This translates into CASSPRTGGTYEQYF.

This chain joins TRBV19 and TRBJ2-4, with TRBD2 matching 7 bases. The CDR3 is 14 residues long. Trimming removed 6 bases from V and 8 bases from J; junction bases left unmatched: 10. Looked up from germline, CDR1 is LNHDA and CDR2 is SQIVND (reference sequence). The CDR3 region is CASRLRGRGDIQYF. Written as DNA, the CDR3 is TGTGCCAGTAGGCTCCGTGGCCGGGGGGACATTCAGTACTTC. The full variable domain, completed using reference TRBV19 and TRBJ2-4, is DGGITQSPKYLFRKEGQNVTLSCEQNLNHDAMYWYRQDPGQGLRLIYYSQIVNDFQKGDIAEGYSVSREKKESFPLTVTSAQKNPTAFYLCASRLRGRGDIQYFGAGTRLSVL.

The gene calls are TRBV5-4 and TRBJ2-3, with D perhaps TRBD2 (6 bases). CDR3 length: 15 amino acids. CDR1 is SGHNT, CDR2 YYREEE, per germline (reference sequence). V shed 0 bases and J shed 4 bases, with 12 bases lying between them. Here the CDR3 DNA reads TGTGCCAGCAGCTTGGGCGGGGCCACGTCAGATACGCAGTATTTT. Translation: CASSLGGATSDTQYF. Full variable domain (outside the CDR3, taken from reference TRBV5-4 and TRBJ2-3): ETGVTQSPTHLIKTRGQQVTLRCSSQSGHNTVSWYQQALGQGPQFIFQYYREEENGRGNFPPRFSGLQFPNYSSELNVNALELDDSALYLCASSLGGATSDTQYFGPGTRLTVL.

This chain links TRBV4-2 with TRBJ2-1; 10 bases are shared with TRBD2. The CDR3 has 17 amino acids. The V gene end was trimmed by 3 bases and the J gene end by 0 bases; junction bases not matched to a gene: 5. Germline V gene sequence: CDR1 LGHNA, CDR2 YNFKEQ. Written as DNA, the CDR3 is TGTGCCAGCAGCCAGGGAGCGGGGGGGGGCTCCTACAATGAGCAGTTCTTC. Its protein product is CASSQGAGGGSYNEQFF.

The chain combines TRBV6-5 with TRBJ2-7; possible D gene TRBD2, 7 bases. The CDR3 is 13 amino acids. The V and J ends lost 0 bases and 6 bases respectively, with 9 bases between them. CDR1 and CDR2 from the germline V gene are MNHEY and SVGAGI. The CDR3 nucleotides are TGTGCCAGCAGTTACTCGGGGGGGCCCGAGCAGTACTTC. It codes for CASSYSGGPEQYF.

The chain joins TRBV7-2 to TRBJ2-5; D gene unclear. Trimming removed 1 base at V and 2 bases at J, with 8 bases between. Germline V lookup: CDR1 SGHTA, CDR2 FQGNSA. The CDR3 spans 14 residues. The CDR3 DNA follows: TGTGCCAGCAGCTTAGATGGAGCTCAAGAGACCCAGTACTTC. Encoded protein: CASSLDGAQETQYF.

V gene TRBV28 combines with J gene TRBJ1-4, with 9 bases aligning to TRBD1. The V and J ends lost 6 bases and 8 bases, in that order; junction bases with no gene match: 7. Germline V gene sequence: CDR1 MDHEN, CDR2 SYDVKM. There are 14 residues in the CDR3. The CDR3 DNA reads TGTGCCAGCAGGTTAACAGGGGGCGGGGAAAAACTGTTTTTT. Its translation is CASRLTGGGEKLFF.

The V gene is TRBV5-1, the J gene TRBJ1-1; 9 bases map to TRBD1. The V segment lost 2 bases and the J segment 4 bases; nucleotides outside the gene matches: 6. Germline V gives CDR1 SGHRS, CDR2 YFSETQ. The CDR3 spans 15 residues. This CDR3 is CASSLSTGGSTEAFF. The DNA of the CDR3 is TGCGCCAGCAGCTTATCGACAGGGGGTAGCACTGAAGCTTTCTTT.

The chain is built from TRBV18 and TRBJ2-3; D is unresolved. The ends were cut back, 2 bases at V and 3 bases at J, with 12 bases in the middle. There are 15 residues in the CDR3. Germline V gene data show CDR1 as KGHSH and CDR2 as LQKENI. The CDR3 bases are TGTGCCAGCTCACCAAATGCGATAGAAACAGATACGCAGTATTTT. Translated: CASSPNAIETDTQYF.

V is TRBV7-9 and J is TRBJ1-5; D might be TRBD1 (6 bases). Deletions cut 1 base from V and 3 bases from J, with 13 bases between. The germline gives CDR1 SEHNR, CDR2 FQNEAQ (reference sequence). CDR3 length equals 16 residues. The chain's CDR3 is CASSLGGQGINQPQHF. The CDR3 DNA sequence: TGTGCCAGCAGCTTAGGGGGGCAGGGGATCAATCAGCCCCAGCATTTT.

V gene TRBV7-3 combines with J gene TRBJ2-2; 9 bases align to TRBD1. V shed 3 bases, J shed 5 bases, and the junction held 1 base outside the gene matches. This CDR3 is built from 14 residues. Germline V gene sequence: CDR1 SGHTA, CDR2 FQGTGA. The CDR3 loop is CASSFGQGTGELFF. The CDR3 DNA follows: TGTGCCAGCAGCTTCGGACAGGGGACCGGGGAGCTGTTTTTT. The full variable domain, in which reference TRBV7-3 and TRBJ2-2 provide the parts outside the CDR3, is GAGVSQTPSNKVTEKGKYVELRCDPISGHTALYWYRQSLGQGPEFLIYFQGTGAADDSGLPNDRFFAVRPEGSVSTLKIQRTERGDSAVYLCASSFGQGTGELFFGEGSRLTVL.

About this clone: One junction end disagrees with the germline gene, perhaps due to a read error. The rearrangement links TRBV5-4 to TRBJ2-5, with a possible D match to TRBD1 (6 bases). CDR3 length: 11 amino acids. In germline, CDR1 is SGHNT, CDR2 YYREEE (reference sequence). The CDR3, as DNA: TGTGCCAGCAGCTTGGGCCAGGGGCAAAACTTC. It yields the protein CASSLGQGQNF.

The J gene is TRBJ2-1, the V gene TRBV19; 8 bases map to TRBD1. The germline CDR1 and CDR2 sequences are LNHDA and SQIVND (reference sequence). With V trimmed by 4 bases and J by 13 bases, 9 bases remained unmatched. CDR3 length equals 13 residues. The CDR3 is CASSKGGGQGQFF. Here the CDR3 DNA reads TGTGCCAGTAGTAAAGGGGGCGGACAGGGTCAGTTCTTC.

The genes are TRBV28 and TRBJ1-5, with a weak D call TRBD1 (6 bases). The V gene lost 8 bases and the J gene lost 7 bases, with 21 bases spanning the gap. This CDR3 region has 15 residues. CDR1 is MDHEN, CDR2 SYDVKM, per germline. The DNA for the CDR3 is TGTGCCAGCCAATTCACAGGGAGAGGGGGACAGCCCCAGCATTTT. The encoded protein is CASQFTGRGGQPQHF.

Written as DNA, the CDR3 is TGTGCCAGCGGGCGGGGGGACGTTAGCACAGATACGCAGTATTTT. It codes for CASGRGDVSTDTQYF. The J gene is TRBJ2-3, the V gene TRBV6-5; 8 positions agree with TRBD2. The CDR3 has 15 residues. The germline CDR1 and CDR2 sequences are MNHEY and SVGAGI. The V segment lost 8 bases and the J segment 0 bases; nucleotides outside the gene matches: 7.

The V and J genes are TRBV5-1 and TRBJ1-2; 8 positions agree with TRBD1. This CDR3 is 13 amino acids long. V shed 3 bases, J shed 2 bases, and the junction held 0 bases outside the gene matches. From germline, CDR1 is SGHRS and CDR2 YFSETQ. The CDR3 loop is CASSWDRNYGYTF. DNA for the CDR3: TGCGCCAGCAGCTGGGACAGGAACTATGGCTACACCTTC.

V gene TRBV2 combines with J gene TRBJ1-1, with 8 bases fitting TRBD1. The germline gives CDR1 SNHLY, CDR2 FYNNEI. V lost 6 bases to trimming and J lost 3 bases; unmatched junction nucleotides: 12. This CDR3 spans 16 amino acids. The CDR3 is CASSPQGQEVDTEAFF. The DNA of the CDR3 is TGTGCCAGCAGCCCCCAGGGACAGGAGGTGGACACTGAAGCTTTCTTT.

This sequence joins TRBV20-1 and TRBJ1-2; weak D call: TRBD1 (5 bases). The CDR3 length is 10 residues. Germline CDR1 reads DFQATT; CDR2 reads SNEGSKA (reference sequence). Trimming stripped 6 bases from V and 7 bases from J, with 9 bases between. DNA of the CDR3: TGCAGTGCCCCGGGGGGTGGCTACACCTTC. Protein sequence: CSAPGGGYTF.

The CDR3 DNA follows: TGTGCCAGTAGTATCCTGTCCGGGACAGGACTTCGCGAGCAGTACTTC. This codes for CASSILSGTGLREQYF. The chain couples TRBV19 to TRBJ2-7; 8 bases fit TRBD1. Trimming removed 3 bases from V and 6 bases from J; junction bases left unmatched: 13. The germline V gene encodes CDR1 LNHDA and CDR2 SQIVND (reference sequence). The CDR3 length is 16 residues.

This clone occurred a few times. The V call is TRBV7-9, the J call TRBJ1-2; 8 nucleotides agree with TRBD1. The ends lost 5 bases at V and 4 bases at J; junction bases unmatched: 9. Germline CDR1 reads SEHNR; CDR2 reads FQNEAQ (reference sequence). The CDR3 sequence is 15 residues long. CDR3 amino acids: CASSTPTGEVYGYTF. CDR3 in DNA: TGTGCCAGCAGCACCCCGACAGGGGAAGTCTATGGCTACACCTTC.

The gene calls are TRBV24-1 and TRBJ2-7; D is perhaps TRBD2 (5 bases). Germline V lookup: CDR1 KGHDR, CDR2 SFDVKD. V was pared by 4 bases and J by 1 base, with 10 bases between. This CDR3 spans 14 amino acids. The CDR3 region has the DNA TGTGCCACCAGTGACGCCGGGGAATCCTACGAGCAGTACTTC. Its translation: CATSDAGESYEQYF.

V and J are TRBV18 and TRBJ2-2; 8 positions match TRBD1. This CDR3 has 16 amino acids. V trimming: 2 bases; J trimming: 0 bases; junction bases outside the gene matches: 2. CDR1 and CDR2 (germline): KGHSH, LQKENI. The CDR3 DNA sequence: TGTGCCAGCTCACCATCACAGGGGGCGAACACCGGGGAGCTGTTTTTT. Its translation is CASSPSQGANTGELFF.

J is TRBJ1-4 and V is TRBV30, with D perhaps TRBD1 (6 bases). Germline V gene sequence: CDR1 GTSNPN, CDR2 SVGIG (reference sequence). The CDR3 consists of 13 residues. Deletions cut 3 bases from V and 6 bases from J, with 11 bases between. The CDR3 DNA reads TGTGCCTGGAGGGGGACATCCGATGAAAAACTGTTTTTT. It is translated as CAWRGTSDEKLFF.

V and J are TRBV30 and TRBJ2-2; D perhaps matches TRBD2 (7 bases). This CDR3 is built from 15 residues. Looked up from germline, CDR1 is GTSNPN and CDR2 is SVGIG (reference sequence). V was shortened by 3 bases and J by 4 bases, with 15 bases between the two germline ends. This CDR3 is CAWRAGAPGTGELFF. The CDR3 coding sequence is TGTGCCTGGAGGGCGGGGGCGCCGGGCACCGGGGAGCTGTTTTTT.

The chain combines TRBV28 with TRBJ2-5; D tentatively fits TRBD1 or TRBD2 (6 bases each). CDR1 MDHEN and CDR2 SYDVKM come from the germline V gene. V shed 6 bases and J shed 2 bases, with 13 bases lying between them. The CDR3 length is 14 residues. CDR3 nucleotide sequence: TGTGCCAGCAGATTAGGGGGGATGCAAGAGACCCAGTACTTC. Translated: CASRLGGMQETQYF.

The rearrangement joins TRBV2 to TRBJ1-6; no reliable D call. V lost 7 bases to trimming and J lost 0 bases, with 10 bases between them. This CDR3 has 15 residues. The germline V gene encodes CDR1 SNHLY and CDR2 FYNNEI. CDR3 protein: CASKVESSYNSPLHF. CDR3 DNA sequence: TGTGCCAGCAAAGTGGAGAGCTCCTATAATTCACCCCTCCACTTT.